This TCR beta chain emerged from a study of T cell changes during pregnancy in multiple sclerosis. Measured with immunoSEQ multiplex PCR; TCRdb has only the in-frame clones, and not every one. The repertoire includes around 96,000 clones, 94% of them detected once, and approximately 1.7% sits in the top ten. The V end was cut by 4 bases, the J end by 0 bases, with 13 bases between. This CDR3 is 15 amino acids long. Per the germline V gene, CDR1 is SGHNT and CDR2 is YYREEE (reference sequence). The chain joins TRBV5-4 to TRBJ1-1; D perhaps matches TRBD1 (6 bases). The sample in question was peripheral blood, obtained after pregnancy. This receptor was identified in a female donor in good health, enrolled as a control in a pregnancy study. The CDR3 loop reads CASSLPTGMNTEAFF. In nucleotides, the CDR3 is TGTGCCAGCAGCCTGCCGACAGGAATGAACACTGAAGCTTTCTTT.